Listed below are T cell receptor beta chains from one sample, sequenced in a study of T cell responses to AZD1222 COVID-19 vaccine. TCRdb's table, derived via immunoSEQ multiplex PCR, lists solely in-frame clones and lacks some. Of nearly 110,000 clones listed, 90% are singletons. Here the sequenced sample was peripheral blood, taken on day 0 of AZD1222 vaccination. These receptors came from an adult in good health. Each CDR3 is given with its conserved first and last residue. Fields, in order: D gene, clone size, J gene, V gene, CDR3 protein, CDR3 DNA. The D gene is left open where the match is weak. Expanded clones get a size class; other rows say once, few or many, or leave the size out.

TRBD2,.,TRBJ2-7,TRBV28,CASSLSGGDSRSYEQYF,TGTGCCAGCAGTTTATCGGGGGGGGACTCTCGCTCCTACGAGCAGTACTTC
.,.,TRBJ2-5,TRBV4-1,CASSQNWGKETQYF,TGCGCCAGCAGCCAGAATTGGGGGAAAGAGACCCAGTACTTC
.,.,TRBJ1-2,TRBV3-1/TRBV3-2,CASSQLRVDGYTF,TGTGCCAGCAGCCAATTAAGGGTAGACGGCTACACCTTC
.,.,TRBJ1-1,TRBV5-1,CASSLAGNHDTEAFF,TGCGCCAGCAGCTTGGCTGGGAATCACGACACTGAAGCTTTCTTT
.,.,TRBJ2-1,TRBV7-6,CASSSIRFF,TGTGCCAGCAGCTCCATCAGGTTCTTC
.,.,TRBJ2-1,TRBV5-1,CASSLGVMGEQFF,TGCGCCAGCAGCTTGGGGGTGATGGGAGAGCAGTTCTTC
.,.,TRBJ1-2,TRBV14,CASSFQGYGYTF,TGTGCCAGCAGCTTCCAAGGGTATGGCTACACCTTC
.,.,TRBJ1-1,TRBV6-5,CASSYSGGNTEAFF,TGTGCCAGCAGTTACTCAGGGGGTAACACTGAAGCTTTCTTT
TRBD1,.,TRBJ2-3,TRBV6-5,CASSPRTGGFNTQYF,TGTGCCAGCAGCCCGAGGACAGGGGGCTTTAATACGCAGTATTTT
.,.,TRBJ1-2,TRBV6-2/TRBV6-3,CASSYKGGYGYTF,TGTGCCAGCAGTTACAAGGGAGGCTATGGCTACACCTTC
.,.,TRBJ1-6,TRBV10-3,CAISESASRDSPLHF,TGTGCCATCAGTGAGTCCGCGTCGAGGGATTCACCCCTCCACTTT
.,.,TRBJ2-1,TRBV28,CASSPSGRSSYNEQFF,TGTGCCAGCAGTCCATCGGGCAGGAGCTCCTACAATGAGCAGTTCTTC
.,.,TRBJ1-5,TRBV12-3/TRBV12-4,CASTREITSPQHF,TGTGCCAGCACCCGGGAAATCACCAGTCCCCAGCATTTT
.,few,TRBJ2-6,TRBV19,CASTPPGANVLTF,TGTGCCAGTACCCCCCCTGGGGCCAACGTCCTGACTTTC
.,once,TRBJ1-1,TRBV7-9,CASSLLGVVGTEAFF,TGTGCCAGCAGCTTGCTGGGGGTGGTAGGCACTGAAGCTTTCTTT
.,.,TRBJ1-5,TRBV30,CAWSVGGHSNQPQHF,TGTGCCTGGAGTGTCGGGGGACATAGCAATCAGCCCCAGCATTTT
TRBD1,.,TRBJ1-1,TRBV18,CASSRQGATEAFF,TGTGCCAGCTCACGACAGGGTGCCACTGAAGCTTTCTTT
.,.,TRBJ2-4,TRBV7-2,CASSPSFKNIQYF,TGTGCCAGCAGCCCTTCCTTCAAAAACATTCAGTACTTC
.,.,TRBJ2-7,TRBV10-3,CAISEIVATGGEQYF,TGTGCCATCAGTGAGATAGTGGCTACCGGGGGCGAGCAGTACTTC
.,.,TRBJ1-6,TRBV3-1/TRBV3-2,CASSQDLGRRHTPLHF,TGTGCCAGCAGCCAAGATTTAGGACGCAGACATACCCCCCTCCACTTT
.,few,TRBJ1-1,TRBV28,CASRRWLMNTEAFF,TGTGCCAGCAGACGGTGGCTAATGAACACTGAAGCTTTCTTT
.,few,TRBJ2-1,TRBV2,CASSTRAGSNEQFF,TGTGCCAGCAGTACACGGGCCGGATCCAATGAGCAGTTCTTC
.,.,TRBJ1-1,TRBV3-1/TRBV3-2,CASSQDGGGTEAFF,TGTGCCAGCAGCCAAGATGGTGGGGGCACTGAAGCTTTCTTT
.,.,TRBJ2-1,TRBV6-5,CASSYSSRGHNEQFF,TGTGCCAGCAGTTACTCGAGCAGGGGACACAATGAGCAGTTCTTC
.,.,TRBJ1-1,TRBV9,CASSVRGSTEAFF,TGTGCCAGCAGCGTTAGGGGTAGCACTGAAGCTTTCTTT
.,.,TRBJ1-5,TRBV27,CASRPEVNSNQPQHF,TGTGCCAGCAGACCTGAGGTGAATAGCAATCAGCCCCAGCATTTT
.,.,TRBJ2-7,TRBV11-1,CASSLALSRGRSSYEQYF,TGTGCCAGCAGCTTAGCGCTAAGCAGGGGTCGTTCATCCTACGAGCAGTACTTC
.,.,TRBJ2-7,TRBV7-2,CASSPGPGGYEQYF,TGTGCCAGCAGCCCGGGGCCCGGAGGTTACGAGCAGTACTTC
.,.,TRBJ1-3,TRBV7-8,CASSPPGSTSGNTIYF,TGTGCCAGCAGCCCCCCGGGGAGTACGTCTGGAAACACCATATATTTT
.,once,TRBJ2-5,TRBV3-1/TRBV3-2,CASSQMNEETQYF,TGTGCCAGCAGCCAAATGAATGAGGAGACCCAGTACTTC